In this sample, the clone carrying this T cell receptor beta chain turned up many times. Its matching antigen is unknown. For ophthalmopathy patients, the Clinical Activity Score was at least 3 and the NOSPECS grade at least 4; duration was under 3 months. Those patients with uncontrolled infection, other autoimmune disease, pregnancy or lactation were excluded. This sample stems from a study of T cells in Graves' hyperthyroidism and ophthalmopathy. Broader study findings: Among thyroid clonotypes expanded above 0.001, most also appeared in blood.

Germline CDR1 is DFQATT and CDR2 is SNEGSKA (reference sequence). Trimming removed 0 bases from V and 6 bases from J, with 9 bases in between. The CDR3 length is 12 residues. RNA transcripts served as the template for amplifying TCR beta CDR3 regions. A first-round RT-PCR of the TCR CDR3 used the HTBI primer set. Each CDR3 protein is one row after TCRdb ran MiXCR on the multiplex PCR reads. Of about 350,000 distinct CDR3 sequences detected, roughly 18% appear once; the ten largest clones hold about 16%. The sequenced material came from blood. V usage is TRBV20-1 and J usage is TRBJ2-7, with D perhaps being TRBD1 or TRBD2 (5 bases each). The TCR sequence derives from a woman in her thirties or forties with Graves' ophthalmopathy. CDR3 residues: CSARDGGGEQYF. CDR3 bases: TGCAGTGCTAGAGATGGGGGTGGCGAGCAGTACTTC.